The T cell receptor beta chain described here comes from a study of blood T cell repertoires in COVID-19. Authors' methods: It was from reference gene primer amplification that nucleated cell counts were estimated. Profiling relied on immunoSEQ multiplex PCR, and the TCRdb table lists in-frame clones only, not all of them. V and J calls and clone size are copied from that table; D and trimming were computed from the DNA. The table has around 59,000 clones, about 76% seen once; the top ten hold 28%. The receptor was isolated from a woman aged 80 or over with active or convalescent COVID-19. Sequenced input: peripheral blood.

The CDR3 sequence: CASSKARSNGKLFF. Written as DNA, the CDR3 is TGTGCCAGCAGCAAAGCTCGGTCTAATGGAAAACTGTTTTTT. The chain is built from TRBV21-1 and TRBJ1-4. TRBV21-1 is deemed a pseudogene. This CDR3 is built from 14 residues.